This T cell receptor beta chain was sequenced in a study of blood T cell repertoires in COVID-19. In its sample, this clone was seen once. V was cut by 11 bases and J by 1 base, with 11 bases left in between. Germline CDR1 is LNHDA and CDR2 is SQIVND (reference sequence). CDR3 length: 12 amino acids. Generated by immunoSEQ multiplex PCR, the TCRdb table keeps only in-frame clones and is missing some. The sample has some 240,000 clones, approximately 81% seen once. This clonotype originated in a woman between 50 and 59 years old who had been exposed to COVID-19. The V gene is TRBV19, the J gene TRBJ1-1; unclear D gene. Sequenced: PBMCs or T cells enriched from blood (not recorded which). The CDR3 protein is CASGEWNTEAFF. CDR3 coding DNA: TGTGCCTCCGGGGAGTGGAACACTGAAGCTTTCTTT.